What follows is one TCR beta chain and its context. This specimen belongs to a study of blood T cell repertoires in COVID-19. Turning to the study itself: Sites across the United States, Italy and Spain contributed samples from acute and convalescent COVID-19. T cells, B-cell-depleted T cells, or PBMCs provided the cDNA or gDNA that served as material.

The V segment lost 3 bases and the J segment 5 bases; nucleotides outside the gene matches: 8. The CDR3 sequence is 15 residues long. Looked up from germline, CDR1 is SGHRS and CDR2 is YFSETQ. TCRdb's copy holds only in-frame clones and misses some; the assay was immunoSEQ multiplex PCR. This table has around 130,000 clones, 85% to 90% appearing once. Sequenced material: peripheral blood. This clonotype was obtained from a woman older than 75 with acute or convalescent COVID-19. The V and J genes are TRBV5-1 and TRBJ1-2; 9 positions agree with TRBD1. The CDR3 DNA sequence: TGCGCCAGCAGCTCCAGGGACAGGGCCGATTATGGCTACACCTTC. Translating it yields CASSSRDRADYGYTF.